One and the same sample provided the 29 T cell receptor beta chains below, sequenced in a study of T cell repertoires in cytomegalovirus infection. One entry per CDR3 protein, called by TCRdb with MiXCR from the reads. Of approximately 200,000 distinct CDR3 sequences listed, roughly 27% are singletons. Sequencing was done on a sample of PBMCs. All receptors come from a human donor in good health (CMV status not recorded). Some clones in this sample may be carry-over from other donors' samples.

V gene TRBV13 combines with J gene TRBJ2-7; D gene unclear. Trimming stripped 3 bases from V and 0 bases from J, with 9 bases between. Germline V gene data show CDR1 as PRHDT and CDR2 as FYEKMQ (reference sequence). There are 14 residues in the CDR3. For the CDR3, the DNA is TGTGCCAGCAGCTTTGGGGAAATCTCCTACGAGCAGTACTTC. Its protein is CASSFGEISYEQYF.

This clonotype has at least ten counts. V usage is TRBV7-2 and J usage is TRBJ1-6, with 10 bases identical to TRBD1. CDR3 length: 16 amino acids. Trimming took 5 bases from V and 5 from J; bases not matched to a gene: 6. From germline, CDR1 is SGHTA and CDR2 FQGNSA. CDR3 region: CASSLRQGANNSPLHF. In DNA, the CDR3 is TGTGCCAGCAGCCTAAGACAGGGGGCAAATAATTCACCCCTCCACTTT.

The chain carries TRBV29-1 and TRBJ1-1; tentatively, D is TRBD1 (6 bases). This CDR3 has 13 amino acids. In germline, CDR1 is SQVTM, CDR2 ANQGSEA. Trimming pared 5 bases from V and 1 base from J, leaving 11 bases between. CDR3 nucleotide sequence: TGCAGCGTTCAGGGGTCGGGGAACACTGAAGCTTTCTTT. Translation gives CSVQGSGNTEAFF. Filled out from reference TRBV29-1 and TRBJ1-1, the complete variable domain reads SAVISQKPSRDICQRGTSLTIQCQVDSQVTMMFWYRQQPGQSLTLIATANQGSEATYESGFVIDKFPISRPNLTFSTLTVSNMSPEDSSIYLCSVQGSGNTEAFFGQGTRLTVV.

V and J are TRBV7-1 and TRBJ1-2; D remains unclear. TRBV7-1 is an open reading frame, and its role is uncertain. This CDR3 region has 13 residues. Trimming took 5 bases from V and 6 from J, leaving 13 bases between them. The DNA for the CDR3 is TGTGCCAGCAGCCCAATAACAAAGGATGGCTACACCTTC. This gives the protein CASSPITKDGYTF.

The chain couples TRBV3-1 to TRBJ1-4; no definite D call. There are 14 residues in the CDR3. Germline-derived CDR1 and CDR2 are LGHDT and YNNKEL (reference sequence). V lost 0 bases, J lost 7 bases, and 9 bases lay in between. The CDR3 sequence is CASSQDQQTEKLFF. CDR3 sequence (DNA): TGTGCCAGCAGCCAAGATCAACAGACTGAAAAACTGTTTTTT.

The chain recombines TRBV20-1 with TRBJ2-7, with 13 bases fitting TRBD2. The CDR3 is 15 residues long. Germline CDR1 and CDR2: DFQATT and SNEGSKA (reference sequence). The junction had 7 bases not matched to a gene; V was cut back by 6 bases and J by 2 bases. The DNA of the CDR3 is TGCAGTGCCACTCTAGGGACTAGCGGGGCCTACGAGCAGTACTTC. This sequence encodes CSATLGTSGAYEQYF.

This clonotype was detected many times. The J gene is TRBJ2-2, the V gene TRBV7-2; D is undetermined. The V and J ends lost 0 bases and 7 bases respectively, with 6 bases between them. The CDR3 loop spans 13 amino acids. Germline V lookup: CDR1 SGHTA, CDR2 FQGNSA. CDR3 DNA: TGTGCCAGCAGCTTAGCGACGATCGGGGAGCTGTTTTTT. Encoded protein: CASSLATIGELFF.

The chain joins TRBV5-4 to TRBJ2-4; TRBD1 agrees at 9 bases. The ends lost 4 bases at V and 9 bases at J; junction bases unmatched: 5. Germline V gene lookup returns CDR1 SGHNT and CDR2 YYREEE (reference sequence). The CDR3 spans 13 residues. CDR3 loop: CASSRDREGIQYF. The CDR3 DNA is TGTGCCAGCAGCCGGGACAGGGAGGGCATTCAGTACTTC.

This clonotype occurred a few times. The chain has TRBV7-6 and TRBJ2-5; D may be TRBD1 (5 bases). From germline, CDR1 is SGHVS and CDR2 FNYEAQ. There are 19 residues in the CDR3. V lost 3 bases and J 5 bases, leaving 28 bases between the germline ends. CDR3 in DNA: TGTGCCAGCAGCTTCCAACCTGGTGGGGCCCCGCGGTTTAGGGAGACCCAGTACTTC. Its translation: CASSFQPGGAPRFRETQYF.

In this sample, this clonotype turned up a few times. The gene calls are TRBV5-5 and TRBJ2-3, with D perhaps matching TRBD1 (6 bases). The V end was cut by 0 bases, the J end by 1 base, with 12 bases between. The CDR3 consists of 16 residues. Germline values: CDR1 SGHKS, CDR2 YYEKEE (reference sequence). CDR3 loop: CASSLVAGAGTDTQYF. The DNA for the CDR3 is TGTGCCAGCAGCTTGGTAGCAGGGGCTGGCACAGATACGCAGTATTTT.

The sample holds one count of this clonotype. A much larger clone differs by one base, so this may be a read error. The chain is built from TRBV7-6 and TRBJ1-1; no definite D call. Per the germline V gene, CDR1 is SGHVS and CDR2 is FNYEAQ. The CDR3 sequence is 15 residues long. CDR3 bases: TGTGTCAGCAGCTTGACGCAGGTGGGAAACACTGAAGCTTTCTTT. Translating gives CVSSLTQVGNTEAFF.

In nucleotides, the CDR3 is TGCGCCAGCAGCTCCCCAGGGATTTACAATGAGCAGTTCTTC. Its protein is CASSSPGIYNEQFF. The rearrangement links TRBV5-1 to TRBJ2-1; weak D call: TRBD1 (5 bases). Per the germline V gene, CDR1 is SGHRS and CDR2 is YFSETQ. The CDR3 contains 14 residues. V was pared by 3 bases and J by 4 bases, with 11 bases between.

In this sample, this clonotype turned up many times. This chain links TRBV7-2 with TRBJ2-2; D possibly corresponds to TRBD1 (6 bases). Per the germline V gene, CDR1 is SGHTA and CDR2 is FQGNSA. V lost 1 base to trimming and J lost 8 bases, with 17 bases between them. CDR3 length equals 16 residues. The CDR3 sequence: CASSLELGHLMGELFF. The CDR3 DNA reads TGTGCCAGCAGCTTAGAGCTGGGACACTTAATGGGGGAGCTGTTTTTT.

The chain joins TRBV2 to TRBJ1-4; D is perhaps TRBD1 (6 bases). Germline loops: CDR1 SNHLY, CDR2 FYNNEI. This CDR3 has 15 residues. V lost 6 bases, J lost 0 bases, and 11 bases lay in between. In nucleotides, the CDR3 is TGTGCCAGCAGCCAACAGGGCGCAACTAATGAAAAACTGTTTTTT. It encodes CASSQQGATNEKLFF.

This clonotype was observed at least ten times. CDR3 loop: CASSPTRRETQYF. CDR3 DNA: TGTGCCAGCAGCCCCACCAGGCGAGAGACCCAGTACTTC. The chain employs TRBV12-3 or TRBV12-4 and TRBJ2-5; D gene uncertain. Trimming stripped 6 bases from V and 4 bases from J, with 12 bases between. The CDR3 extends over 13 amino acids.

The V call is TRBV6-6, the J call TRBJ1-3; TRBD1 aligns across 10 bases. V trimming: 6 bases; J trimming: 4 bases; junction bases outside the gene matches: 9. Germline CDR1 reads MNHNY; CDR2 reads SVGAGI (reference sequence). The CDR3 runs to 16 residues. CDR3 amino acids: CASSPGTGVGGNTIYF. CDR3 nucleotides: TGTGCCAGCAGCCCGGGGACAGGGGTAGGGGGAAACACCATATATTTT.

V is TRBV10-2 and J is TRBJ1-1; tentative D call: TRBD1 (6 bases). Per germline, CDR1 WSHSY and CDR2 SAAADI. The CDR3 is made up of 15 amino acids. V was shortened by 0 bases and J by 4 bases, with 12 bases between the two germline ends. The CDR3 bases are TGCGCCAGCAGTGAGTCTTGGGGGGCAAGCACTGAAGCTTTCTTT. Its translation is CASSESWGASTEAFF.

The chain is built from TRBV4-3 and TRBJ2-1, with TRBD1 matching 8 bases. The CDR3 runs to 16 residues. With V trimmed by 3 bases and J by 4 bases, 8 bases remained unmatched. Germline V gives CDR1 LGHNA, CDR2 YSLEER. CDR3 sequence: CASSQAHRGSYNEQFF. The CDR3 DNA is TGCGCCAGCAGCCAGGCCCACAGGGGGAGTTACAATGAGCAGTTCTTC.

This clonotype has only a few counts. The chain's CDR3 is CSVGPLAGTGELFF. CDR3 DNA sequence: TGCAGCGTTGGGCCCCTAGCGGGCACCGGGGAGCTGTTTTTT. The V gene is TRBV29-1, the J gene TRBJ2-2; 8 nucleotides agree with TRBD2. Per germline, CDR1 SQVTM and CDR2 ANQGSEA. Germline trimming cut 4 bases from V and 4 bases from J; bases unmatched to any gene: 5. The CDR3 length is 14 residues.

A few counts support this clonotype. The chain carries TRBV5-1 and TRBJ2-1; the D gene is possibly TRBD1 (6 bases). The CDR3 runs 13 residues. Trimming removed 6 bases at V and 8 bases at J, with 15 bases between. Germline CDR1 and CDR2: SGHRS and YFSETQ. The chain's CDR3 is CASIRQEYHEQFF. CDR3 bases: TGCGCCAGCATCCGACAGGAGTACCATGAGCAGTTCTTC.

This clonotype was observed a single time. Written as DNA, the CDR3 is TGTGCCAGCAACACGGGGATAGATACGCAGTATTTT. This codes for CASNTGIDTQYF. The chain is built from TRBV2 and TRBJ2-3; D perhaps matches TRBD2 (5 bases). Trimming removed 7 bases from V and 5 bases from J, with 10 bases in between. Germline V gene data show CDR1 as SNHLY and CDR2 as FYNNEI. The CDR3 has 12 residues.

This clonotype has more than one count but fewer than ten. The chain recombines TRBV20-1 with TRBJ2-7, with D unclear. The germline V gene has CDR1 DFQATT and CDR2 SNEGSKA (reference sequence). The V and J ends lost 0 bases and 6 bases respectively, with 12 bases between them. The CDR3 sequence is 13 residues long. This CDR3 is CSARDMGFGEQYF. As DNA, the CDR3 is TGCAGTGCTAGAGATATGGGGTTCGGCGAGCAGTACTTC.

This clonotype showed up just a few times. The chain is built from TRBV7-3 and TRBJ2-3; TRBD2 matches 10 bases. The V gene end was trimmed by 1 base and the J gene end by 3 bases; junction bases not matched to a gene: 4. The CDR3 length is 16 residues. Germline V gene lookup returns CDR1 SGHTA and CDR2 FQGTGA. CDR3 coding DNA: TGTGCCAGCAGCTTAAAAGCGGGGGGGCCAACAGATACGCAGTATTTT. Its translation is CASSLKAGGPTDTQYF.

The chain combines TRBV6-5 with TRBJ1-6, with D unclear. Trimming stripped 0 bases from V and 0 bases from J, with 12 bases between. The CDR3 covers 18 residues. Per germline, CDR1 MNHEY and CDR2 SVGAGI. The CDR3 nucleotides read TGTGCCAGCAGTTACTCGTTGTCGGGGAGCTCCTATAATTCACCCCTCCACTTT. Encoded protein: CASSYSLSGSSYNSPLHF.

V usage is TRBV19 and J usage is TRBJ1-2, with 7 bases aligning to TRBD1. This CDR3 contains 14 residues. The germline CDR1 and CDR2 sequences are LNHDA and SQIVND (reference sequence). Unmatched junction bases numbered 10, after V lost 5 bases and J lost 7 bases. CDR3 sequence reads: CASSVITGETGYTF. The CDR3 nucleotides are TGTGCCAGTAGTGTGATCACAGGGGAAACTGGCTACACCTTC.

This clonotype was recorded at least ten times. The J gene is TRBJ2-5, the V gene TRBV7-2; a possible D gene is TRBD2 (5 bases). The length of the CDR3 is 13 residues. V shed 5 bases and J shed 5 bases, with 12 bases lying between them. Germline V CDR1 and CDR2: SGHTA, FQGNSA. CDR3 DNA sequence: TGTGCCAGCAGCCCCACTGGCGGGGAGACCCAGTACTTC. Translated: CASSPTGGETQYF.

J is TRBJ1-1 and V is TRBV6-2 or TRBV6-3; D remains unclear. Per germline, CDR1 MNHEY and CDR2 SVGEGT. CDR3 length: 12 amino acids. V was cut by 2 bases and J by 8 bases, with 9 bases left in between. In DNA form, the CDR3 reads TGTGCCAGCAGTTACGGACGGGTAGAAGCTTTCTTT. Encoded protein: CASSYGRVEAFF.

This chain links TRBV28 with TRBJ2-2; the D is unclear. V was trimmed by 4 bases and J by 10 bases, leaving 10 bases between them. The CDR3 has 12 amino acids. CDR1 MDHEN and CDR2 SYDVKM come from the germline V gene. The CDR3 region is CASSSTREELFF. The CDR3 DNA reads TGTGCCAGCAGTTCGACCCGCGAGGAGCTGTTTTTT. The variable domain in full, completed from reference TRBV28 and TRBJ2-2, reads DVKVTQSSRYLVKRTGEKVFLECVQDMDHENMFWYRQDPGLGLRLIYFSYDVKMKEKGDIPEGYSVSREKKERFSLILESASTNQTSMYLCASSSTREELFFGEGSRLTVL.

V is TRBV7-8 and J is TRBJ2-2; D perhaps matches TRBD1 (6 bases). Germline loops: CDR1 SGHVS, CDR2 FQNEAQ. Trimming pared 0 bases from V and 8 bases from J, leaving 13 bases between. The CDR3 is 15 amino acids. The CDR3 nucleotides are TGTGCCAGCAGCTTAGCGTTGGGGGCTAAGGGGGAGCTGTTTTTT. Residues: CASSLALGAKGELFF.